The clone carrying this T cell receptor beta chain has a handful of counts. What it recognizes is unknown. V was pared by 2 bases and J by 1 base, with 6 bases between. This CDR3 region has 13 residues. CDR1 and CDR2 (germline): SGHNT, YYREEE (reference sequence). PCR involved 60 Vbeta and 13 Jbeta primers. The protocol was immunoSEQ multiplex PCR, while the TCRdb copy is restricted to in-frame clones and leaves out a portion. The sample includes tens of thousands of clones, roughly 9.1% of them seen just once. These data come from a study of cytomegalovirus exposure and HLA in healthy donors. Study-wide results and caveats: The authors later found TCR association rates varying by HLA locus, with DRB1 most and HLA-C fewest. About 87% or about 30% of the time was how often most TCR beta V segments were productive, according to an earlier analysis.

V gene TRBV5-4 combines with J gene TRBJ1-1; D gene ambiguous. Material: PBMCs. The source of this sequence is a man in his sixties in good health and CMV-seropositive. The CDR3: CASSFGQNTEAFF. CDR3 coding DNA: TGTGCCAGCAGCTTTGGGCAGAACACTGAAGCTTTCTTT.